This T cell receptor beta chain was identified in a study of blood T cell repertoires in COVID-19. Study-level background: Whether acute or convalescent, the COVID-19 samples came from the United States, Italy and Spain.

The recovered donors of Cohort 3 showed two negative PCRs, clearance, or symptom resolution. Clones were read by immunoSEQ multiplex PCR, and TCRdb kept only the in-frame ones, dropping some. The repertoire holds under 350,000 clones, with roughly nine tenths as singletons. V was pared by 3 bases and J by 0 bases, with 11 bases between. The CDR3 contains 14 residues. CDR1 and CDR2 (germline): DFQATT, SNEGSKA (reference sequence). The sequenced sample was PBMCs or T cells enriched from blood (not recorded which). This receptor was obtained from a middle-aged woman who had recovered from COVID-19. V gene TRBV20-1 combines with J gene TRBJ1-1, with D uncertain. As DNA, the CDR3 is TGCAGTGCTAGTTTCGGGAGGATGAACACTGAAGCTTTCTTT. This sequence encodes CSASFGRMNTEAFF.